This paragraph covers one T cell receptor beta chain sequence. No antigen is known for it. V lost 2 bases to trimming and J lost 1 base, with 16 bases between them. This CDR3 is built from 17 residues. CDR1 and CDR2 from the germline V gene are SGHRS and YFSETQ. Profiled with immunoSEQ multiplex PCR; TCRdb holds only in-frame clones, not every one. The sample carries fewer than 35,000 clones, about 95% recorded once. The data are from a study of circulating and synovial CD4+ cells in juvenile arthritis. Study results and limitations: T cell genome counts differed by at least an order of magnitude between CPL and CD4 samples. Diversity here was lower than in bulk blood CD4 cells. Traditional Vbeta family usage analysis missed the pathogenic-like versus bulk difference.

V is TRBV5-1 and J is TRBJ2-1; D is unresolved. This receptor was identified in a human donor with juvenile idiopathic arthritis. The sequenced sample consisted of CD4+ T cells from blood. CDR3 nucleotide sequence: TGCGCCAGCAGCTTCCCGAGTAGCCTAGAGTCCTACAATGAGCAGTTCTTC. Amino acid sequence: CASSFPSSLESYNEQFF.